The rows below give T cell receptor beta chains drawn from one sample of a study of blood T cells in healthy people across ages. MiXCR was run by TCRdb on the 5' RACE reads, yielding one entry per CDR3 protein. The profile covers about 1.8 million distinct CDR3 sequences, with roughly 50% appearing a single time and over 2% taken by the ten largest. Sequencing was performed on blood. The receptors were gathered from a woman between 35 and 50 years old in good health. Each CDR3 is given with its conserved first and last residue. Expanded clones get a size class; other rows say once, few or many, or leave the size out.

few TRBJ2-1 TRBV28 CASRDMSSYNEQFF
NA TRBJ2-3 TRBV7-2 CASSPAPGTSLADTQYF
NA NA TRBV9 CASSTRTSGGYNEQYF
NA TRBJ2-3 TRBV28 CASRRTGFESTDTQYF
NA TRBJ1-2 TRBV6-1 CASSESVTSFDYTF
NA TRBJ2-1 TRBV29-1 CSVRLATYNEQFF
NA TRBJ1-5 TRBV20-1 CSARVTGNVINQPQHF
NA TRBJ2-7 TRBV6-2/TRBV6-3 CASTVFPGYEQYF
NA TRBJ2-1 TRBV3-1 CASSQERRGRLNEQFF
NA TRBJ2-1 TRBV11-2 CASSLDRWGGGDEQFF
few TRBJ2-1 TRBV18 CASSPVYNEQFF
NA TRBJ1-5 TRBV7-8 CASSHRDTRQPQHF
once TRBJ2-7 TRBV13 CASSGDSHCEQYF
NA TRBJ2-3 TRBV12-3/TRBV12-4 CASSVNPTDTQYF
many TRBJ1-2 TRBV7-2 CASSLVAGALGDGYTF
NA NA TRBV5-6 CASSLERLRRGVHEQYF
NA TRBJ1-1 TRBV4-1 CASSPLKQGAAFF
few TRBJ2-5 TRBV4-3 CASSQDRDFGTQYF
NA TRBJ2-5 TRBV20-1 CSAPEGQETQYF
NA TRBJ2-1 TRBV12-3/TRBV12-4 CASSPRLGEDEQFF
NA TRBJ2-7 TRBV7-2 CASSLAGGRRYEQYF
NA NA TRBV6-5 CASKLLETQYF
NA TRBJ1-1 TRBV29-1 CSVVRTGANTEAFF
many TRBJ2-5 TRBV13 CASGASGIQETQYF
NA TRBJ2-5 TRBV6-5 CASVFQGRDQETQYF
NA TRBJ2-1 TRBV6-5 CASSTRAPYNEQFF
few TRBJ2-3 TRBV7-9 CASITWGADTQYF
NA TRBJ2-7 TRBV7-9 CASSSTSGLLDYEQYF
NA TRBJ1-1 TRBV27 CASNAGQLNTEAFF